The clone carrying this T cell receptor (beta chain) was recorded at least ten times. This record comes from a study of blood T cell repertoires in COVID-19. TCRdb's copy holds only in-frame clones and misses some; the assay was immunoSEQ multiplex PCR. The data contain approximately 220,000 clones, about four fifths of them singletons. Germline CDR1 MDHEN, CDR2 SYDVKM. The CDR3 runs 14 residues. V was cut by 7 bases and J by 9 bases, with 16 bases left in between. Participants classified as exposed had met a COVID-19 case within 2 weeks before study entry. This clonotype was obtained from a woman aged 35 to 49 who had been exposed to COVID-19. V usage is TRBV28 and J usage is TRBJ1-6; D is unclear. The material sequenced was PBMCs or T cells enriched from blood (not recorded which). The CDR3 DNA is TGTGCCAGCACCAACCTTGAAGCGAGTTCACCCCTCCACTTT. Its protein product is CASTNLEASSPLHF.